This T cell receptor (beta chain) came from a study of cytomegalovirus exposure and HLA in healthy donors. Study-wide background: The platform used for the approximately 130 validation repertoires matched that of the roughly 670 first-cohort repertoires, a later analysis reported.

Separate from the 666-subject first cohort, the roughly 120-subject validation cohort was the one that the donors belonged to. Here immunoSEQ multiplex PCR was the method, and the copy in TCRdb shows in-frame clones only, minus some. The sample shows about 240,000 clones, more than 75% of them seen only once. Concerning this clone itself: The antigen is not known.

Study findings and constraints: Reports credit the classifier with highly specific, highly sensitive diagnosis of cytomegalovirus status. That first-cohort TCR clusters tended to co-occur in the roughly 120 validation repertoires was found in a later analysis.

Germline-derived CDR1 and CDR2 are LNHDA and SQIVND (reference sequence). The CDR3 has 17 amino acids. With 5 bases removed from V and 1 base from J, the gap between germline ends came to 19 bases. The clonotype was recovered from a woman in her 30s in good health and CMV-seropositive. The chain combines TRBV19 with TRBJ2-3; possibly TRBD2 for D (6 bases). Sequencing was carried out using PBMCs. The CDR3 loop reads CASSPQGLGRGTDTQYF. CDR3 sequence (DNA): TGTGCCAGTAGTCCTCAGGGTCTCGGGAGAGGCACAGATACGCAGTATTTT.